The 16 T cell receptor beta chains below come from one sample, sequenced in a study of T cell repertoires in cytomegalovirus infection. Their cognate antigens are unknown. MiXCR, run by TCRdb on the reads, gives a single entry per CDR3 protein. The repertoire has about 920,000 distinct CDR3 sequences, about a third of them found once; the top ten carry about 14%. Sequenced here: cultured CD8+ T cells from PBMCs, sampled from culture after CMV antigen stimulation. These receptors originate from a human donor in good health (CMV status not recorded). Some clones in this sample may be carry-over from other donors' samples.

This chain connects TRBV12-3 or TRBV12-4 to TRBJ1-5; 7 nucleotides agree with TRBD1. V was pared by 0 bases and J by 1 base, with 3 bases of the junction left unmatched. There are 16 residues in the CDR3. Here the CDR3 reads CASSLARDRSNQPQHF. The CDR3 DNA is TGTGCCAGCAGTTTAGCGCGGGACAGAAGCAATCAGCCCCAGCATTTT.

The chain uses TRBV6-6 and TRBJ1-1; possible D gene TRBD1, 5 bases. This CDR3 contains 13 residues. Deletions cut 2 bases from V and 10 bases from J, with 14 bases between. Germline V gives CDR1 MNHNY, CDR2 SVGAGI (reference sequence). The CDR3 reads CASSYPKGQGAFF. In DNA form, the CDR3 reads TGTGCCAGCAGTTACCCCAAGGGCCAGGGAGCTTTCTTT.

The V gene is TRBV6-1, the J gene TRBJ2-3, with TRBD2 identical over 10 bases. With V trimmed by 9 bases and J by 6 bases, 9 bases remained unmatched. CDR3 length: 14 amino acids. Germline V lookup: CDR1 MNHNS, CDR2 SASEGT. In DNA form, the CDR3 reads TGTGCCAGGGGGAGCGGGGGGGCCATGGATACGCAGTATTTT. This encodes CARGSGGAMDTQYF.

This clonotype was seen a few times. The chain joins TRBV12-3 or TRBV12-4 to TRBJ2-3; 8 bases map to TRBD1. The CDR3 loop spans 16 amino acids. Unmatched junction bases numbered 4, after V lost 1 base and J lost 1 base. CDR3 DNA sequence: TGTGCCAGCAGTTTAGAGACAGGGGCCCGCACAGATACGCAGTATTTT. Its protein product is CASSLETGARTDTQYF.

This clonotype was seen a few times. The V gene is TRBV7-8, the J gene TRBJ2-1; weak D call: TRBD2 (7 bases). Germline V gene lookup returns CDR1 SGHVS and CDR2 FQNEAQ. Trimming took off 2 bases at V and 0 bases at J, with 17 bases between the two ends. The CDR3 totals 18 residues. CDR3 DNA sequence: TGTGCCAGCAGCTTAACCGAGGGGGGGGCCAGCTCCTACAATGAGCAGTTCTTC. It yields the protein CASSLTEGGASSYNEQFF.

This clonotype showed up just a few times. The V gene is TRBV2, the J gene TRBJ1-2; D ambiguous. Germline loops: CDR1 SNHLY, CDR2 FYNNEI. Trimming cost V 3 bases and J 6 bases, with 5 bases left between them. The CDR3 is 11 amino acids. CDR3 in amino acids: CASSDTDGYTF. CDR3 nucleotides: TGTGCCAGCAGTGATACGGATGGCTACACCTTC.

This sequence joins TRBV19 and TRBJ1-5, with D unresolved. Germline lookup yields CDR1 LNHDA and CDR2 SQIVND (reference sequence). CDR3 length: 13 amino acids. Trimming took off 3 bases at V and 5 bases at J, with 8 bases between the two ends. CDR3 sequence reads: CASSIAYYQPQHF. The DNA of the CDR3 is TGTGCCAGTAGTATCGCCTATTATCAGCCCCAGCATTTT.

V is TRBV7-2 and J is TRBJ2-5; TRBD2 matches 16 bases. The CDR3 is 18 amino acids. Germline V lookup: CDR1 SGHTA, CDR2 FQGNSA. V was clipped by 3 bases and J by 5 bases; unmatched bases: 9. The CDR3 coding sequence is TGTGCCAGCAGCTTCCCCGGGACTAGCGGGGGGGCCTGGGAGACCCAGTACTTC. Protein: CASSFPGTSGGAWETQYF.

This clonotype turned up a few times. J is TRBJ1-2 and V is TRBV7-2; 7 bases match TRBD1. Germline-derived CDR1 and CDR2 are SGHTA and FQGNSA. The CDR3 is made up of 14 amino acids. V dropped 6 bases and J dropped 3; count of bases not matched to a gene: 7. The CDR3 spells CASRPDREYYGYTF. The CDR3 nucleotides read TGTGCCAGCAGACCCGACAGGGAATACTATGGCTACACCTTC. Variable domain in full (rest from reference TRBV7-2 and TRBJ1-2): GAGVSQSPSNKVTEKGKDVELRCDPISGHTALYWYRQSLGQGLEFLIYFQGNSAPDKSGLPSDRFSAERTGGSVSTLTIQRTQQEDSAVYLCASRPDREYYGYTFGSGTRLTVV.

The chain carries TRBV11-3 and TRBJ2-5; 13 nucleotides line up with TRBD2. The germline gives CDR1 SGHNT, CDR2 YENEEA. V lost 4 bases, J lost 0 bases, and 2 bases stayed unmatched. The CDR3 runs 16 residues. The CDR3 is CASSSGTSGDQETQYF. The CDR3 nucleotides read TGTGCCAGCAGCTCCGGGACTAGCGGGGACCAAGAGACCCAGTACTTC.

This clonotype was seen only a few times. The genes are TRBV6-2 or TRBV6-3 and TRBJ2-7; 7 nucleotides align to TRBD1. The length of the CDR3 is 15 residues. J gave up 3 bases and V 4 bases, and 9 bases lay outside the gene matches. Germline V gives CDR1 MNHEY, CDR2 SVGEGT. The CDR3 DNA follows: TGTGCCAGCAGTTTAGGACAGGTTGCTTTCTACGAGCAGTACGTC. This translates into CASSLGQVAFYEQYV.

J is TRBJ2-2 and V is TRBV12-3 or TRBV12-4; unclear D gene. Deletions cut 5 bases from V and 4 bases from J, with 14 bases between. The CDR3 loop spans 15 amino acids. DNA of the CDR3: TGTGCCAGCAGTATTTTCGCCCTTTCCACCGGGGAGCTGTTTTTT. It is translated as CASSIFALSTGELFF.

This clonotype was counted a single time. The chain carries TRBV20-1 and TRBJ2-7; possible D gene TRBD1, 6 bases. The CDR3 runs 14 residues. CDR1 and CDR2 (germline): DFQATT, SNEGSKA (reference sequence). V was clipped by 5 bases and J by 2 bases, with 16 bases between them. CDR3 sequence reads: CSALPRDIPYEQYV. As DNA, the CDR3 is TGCAGTGCTCTCCCCCGGGACATTCCCTACGAGCAGTACGTC.

The table lists this clonotype with many counts. This sequence joins TRBV12-3 or TRBV12-4 and TRBJ1-1; maybe TRBD1 (5 bases). This CDR3 has 13 amino acids. V was cut by 6 bases and J by 3 bases, with 11 bases left in between. CDR3 sequence (DNA): TGTGCCAGCAGCTTCTCAGGGTACACTGAAGCTTTCTTT. Its translation is CASSFSGYTEAFF.

The V and J genes are TRBV6-5 and TRBJ1-1; perhaps TRBD1 as D (6 bases). The CDR3 runs 15 residues. Trimming left V 4 bases short and J 6 bases short, with 18 bases between. The germline V gene encodes CDR1 MNHEY and CDR2 SVGAGI. This chain's CDR3 is CASSLAQGGGSEAFF. CDR3 sequence (DNA): TGTGCCAGCAGTTTGGCACAGGGAGGAGGCTCTGAAGCTTTCTTT.

This clonotype was detected ten times or more. The CDR3 is CASSLVVGELFF. In DNA, the CDR3 is TGTGCCAGCAGCTTAGTAGTCGGGGAGCTGTTTTTT. This chain links TRBV7-2 with TRBJ2-2; D ambiguous. V was trimmed by 1 base and J by 7 bases, leaving 4 bases between them. Germline loops: CDR1 SGHTA, CDR2 FQGNSA. The CDR3 totals 12 residues.